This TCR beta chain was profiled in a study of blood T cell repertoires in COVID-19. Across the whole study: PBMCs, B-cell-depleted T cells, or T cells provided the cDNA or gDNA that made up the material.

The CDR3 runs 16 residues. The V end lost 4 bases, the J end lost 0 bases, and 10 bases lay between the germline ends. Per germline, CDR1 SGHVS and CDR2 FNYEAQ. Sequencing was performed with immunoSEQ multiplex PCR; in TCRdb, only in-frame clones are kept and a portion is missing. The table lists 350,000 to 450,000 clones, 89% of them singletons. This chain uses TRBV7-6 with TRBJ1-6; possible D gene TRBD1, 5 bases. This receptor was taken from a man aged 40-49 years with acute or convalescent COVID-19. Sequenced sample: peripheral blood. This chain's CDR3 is CASSSGGSSYNSPLHF. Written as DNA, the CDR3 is TGTGCCAGCAGCTCGGGGGGTAGCTCCTATAATTCACCCCTCCACTTT.